The 25 T cell receptor beta chains presented below share a single source sample, sequenced in a study of vaccination effects on CD4 cells after COVID-19. The authors isolated CD4+ T cells after roughly 10 days of culture. The cohort was immunized with two doses of either the BNT162b2 or mRNA-1273 vaccine. For these TCRs, the target antigens are not known. Profiling relied on immunoSEQ multiplex PCR, and the TCRdb table lists in-frame clones only, not all of them. The profile shows tens of thousands of clones, less than 85% of them singletons. The input for sequencing was CD4+ T cells from PBMCs cultured without peptide, taken after COVID-19 vaccination. All receptors come from a human donor who received a COVID-19 vaccine.

This chain uses TRBV2 with TRBJ2-2, with TRBD1 matching 11 bases. This CDR3 is built from 15 residues. Looked up from germline, CDR1 is SNHLY and CDR2 is FYNNEI. With 6 bases clipped from V and 6 bases from J, the junction kept 6 bases outside the gene matches. CDR3 coding DNA: TGTGCCAGCAGGCTTCCGGGACAGGGGGCCGGGGAGCTGTTTTTT. This translates into CASRLPGQGAGELFF.

This clone has a handful of counts. The chain uses TRBV15 and TRBJ1-2; tentative D call: TRBD1 (5 bases). Germline loops: CDR1 LNHNV, CDR2 YYDKDF (reference sequence). The CDR3 sequence is 17 residues long. Trimming pared 0 bases from V and 5 bases from J, leaving 19 bases between. This CDR3 is CATSRDFNLGTGYGYTF. CDR3 nucleotides: TGTGCCACCAGCAGAGATTTCAATTTGGGGACGGGATATGGCTACACCTTC.

The genes are TRBV4-1 and TRBJ2-1; no clear D. V was trimmed by 2 bases and J by 9 bases, leaving 14 bases between them. Germline CDR1 is MGHRA and CDR2 is YSYEKL. This CDR3 spans 14 amino acids. CDR3 nucleotide sequence: TGCGCCAGCAGCCAAATGGGGTCGTCAAGTGAGCAGTTCTTC. Encoded protein: CASSQMGSSSEQFF.

The chain uses TRBV6-5 and TRBJ2-3; 8 positions agree with TRBD2. The junction had 6 bases not matched to a gene; V was cut back by 2 bases and J by 2 bases. The CDR3 has 16 residues. CDR1 MNHEY and CDR2 SVGAGI come from the germline V gene. CDR3 in DNA: TGTGCCAGCAGTTACCGCGGCGGGGGGCCCACAGATACGCAGTATTTT. Amino acids: CASSYRGGGPTDTQYF.

This clone was seen only a few times. The CDR3 here is CASSRANQPQHF. CDR3 sequence (DNA): TGTGCCAGCAGCCGAGCCAATCAGCCCCAGCATTTT. V usage is TRBV7-8 and J usage is TRBJ1-5, with D unclear. Deletions cut 5 bases from V and 3 bases from J, with 5 bases between. This CDR3 spans 12 amino acids. Per germline, CDR1 SGHVS and CDR2 FQNEAQ.

This chain joins TRBV6-2 or TRBV6-3 and TRBJ2-6; D is undetermined. Trimming shortened V by 2 bases and J by 4 bases, and 9 bases separated the two germline ends. The CDR3 spans 15 residues. The germline gives CDR1 MNHEY, CDR2 SVGEGT. CDR3 residues: CASSYPLRGANVLTF. The DNA of the CDR3 is TGTGCCAGCAGTTACCCCCTGAGAGGGGCCAACGTCCTGACTTTC.

The chain has TRBV6-5 and TRBJ2-1; D is unresolved. The CDR3 totals 13 residues. From germline, CDR1 is MNHEY and CDR2 SVGAGI. V shed 7 bases and J shed 6 bases, with 13 bases lying between them. The CDR3 reads CASNPSPFNEQFF. In DNA, the CDR3 is TGTGCCAGCAACCCCAGCCCGTTCAATGAGCAGTTCTTC.

The chain employs TRBV12-3 or TRBV12-4 and TRBJ1-6; 7 nucleotides align to TRBD1. The junction had 4 bases not matched to a gene; V was cut back by 4 bases and J by 13 bases. The length of the CDR3 is 12 residues. In nucleotides, the CDR3 is TGTGCCAGCAGTTCAGGGGGTTCTCCCCTCCACTTT. This codes for CASSSGGSPLHF.

V and J are TRBV6-6 and TRBJ2-3, with TRBD1 as a possible D gene (6 bases). Germline assignment: CDR1 MNHNY and CDR2 SVGAGI (reference sequence). The CDR3 spans 15 residues. The V and J ends lost 3 bases and 6 bases respectively, with 16 bases between them. CDR3 nucleotides: TGTGCCAGCAGTTATGCGACAGGCGGACTGGATACGCAGTATTTT. Translating it yields CASSYATGGLDTQYF.

The chain combines TRBV5-1 with TRBJ1-2; D is unclear. Per the germline V gene, CDR1 is SGHRS and CDR2 is YFSETQ. V gave up 2 bases and J gave up 0 bases, with 11 bases separating them. The CDR3 contains 15 residues. The CDR3 spells CASSFTGGTNYGYTF. CDR3 sequence (DNA): TGCGCCAGCAGCTTTACGGGTGGAACTAACTATGGCTACACCTTC.

The DNA for the CDR3 is TGTGCCAGCAGCCAATACGGAGGGTCCGGAAACACCATATATTTT. Its translation: CASSQYGGSGNTIYF. V gene TRBV3-1 (or the pseudogene TRBV3-2) combines with J gene TRBJ1-3; D gene ambiguous. The CDR3 runs 15 residues. Trimming pared 2 bases from V and 4 bases from J, leaving 12 bases between. Germline values: CDR1 LGHDT, CDR2 YNNKEL (reference sequence).

V usage is TRBV6-2 or TRBV6-3 and J usage is TRBJ2-7, with D possibly being TRBD1 (5 bases). The CDR3 is made up of 13 amino acids. V lost 4 bases and J 4 bases, leaving 11 bases between the germline ends. From germline, CDR1 is MNHEY and CDR2 SVGEGT. DNA for the CDR3: TGTGCCAGCAGTTCACAGGCCAAATACGAGCAGTACGTC. Its translation is CASSSQAKYEQYV.

The chain joins TRBV2 to TRBJ2-5, with D maybe TRBD1 (6 bases). CDR3 length: 14 amino acids. From germline, CDR1 is SNHLY and CDR2 FYNNEI. V lost 6 bases, J lost 2 bases, and 13 bases lay in between. In DNA form, the CDR3 reads TGTGCCAGCAGCCTACAGGGATATCAAGAGACCCAGTACTTC. Its protein product is CASSLQGYQETQYF.

This chain links TRBV6-4 with TRBJ2-1; the D call may be TRBD1 or TRBD2 (6 bases each). V gave up 6 bases and J gave up 7 bases, with 25 bases separating them. Germline loops: CDR1 MRHNA, CDR2 SNTAGT. This CDR3 spans 17 amino acids. CDR3 bases: TGTGCCAGCAGCGCTCTAGGGGGGTACTCCAGGGAGAATGAGCAGTTCTTC. Translation: CASSALGGYSRENEQFF.

Only one count was recorded for this clone. The J gene is TRBJ1-5, the V gene TRBV21-1; the D call TRBD1 from the table was never checked on the DNA. TRBV21-1 is a known pseudogene. The CDR3 has 14 amino acids. The CDR3 DNA reads TGTGCCAGCAGCATCGTACAGGGCAATCAGCCCCAGCATTTT. Translation: CASSIVQGNQPQHF.

The gene calls are TRBV7-8 and TRBJ1-6, with 8 bases lining up with TRBD1. The V and J ends lost 5 bases and 8 bases, in that order; junction bases with no gene match: 8. CDR1 is SGHVS, CDR2 FQNEAQ, per germline. The CDR3 is 15 amino acids. The CDR3 nucleotides read TGTGCCAGCAGCCTACGGGACAGGTCGGATTCACCCCTCCACTTT. The encoded protein is CASSLRDRSDSPLHF.

The rearrangement joins TRBV4-1 to TRBJ1-3, with D possibly matching TRBD1 (6 bases). V was trimmed by 2 bases and J by 0 bases, leaving 20 bases between them. The CDR3 covers 19 residues. Germline loops: CDR1 MGHRA, CDR2 YSYEKL. The CDR3 spells CASSQSLGTGTSSGNTIYF. In DNA form, the CDR3 reads TGCGCCAGCAGCCAATCCCTGGGCACAGGGACAAGCTCTGGAAACACCATATATTTT.

The rearrangement uses TRBV2 and TRBJ1-1, with 10 bases that match TRBD1. V was pared by 3 bases and J by 3 bases, with 4 bases of the junction left unmatched. Germline CDR1 SNHLY, CDR2 FYNNEI. The CDR3 covers 15 residues. CDR3 bases: TGTGCCAGCAGTGAGACAGGGGGCCGGTACACTGAAGCTTTCTTT. As protein: CASSETGGRYTEAFF.

The chain is built from TRBV10-1 and TRBJ1-1, with 8 bases lining up with TRBD1. The J segment lost 5 bases and the V segment lost 10 bases, leaving 9 bases of the junction unmatched. CDR1 is WNHNN and CDR2 is SYGVQD in the germline V gene (reference sequence). The CDR3 totals 13 residues. CDR3 region: CAIPQGAGTEAFF. The CDR3 nucleotides read TGCGCCATCCCGCAGGGGGCAGGTACTGAAGCTTTCTTT.

This sequence joins TRBV29-1 and TRBJ1-1; the D is unclear. Germline CDR1 is SQVTM and CDR2 is ANQGSEA. This CDR3 has 15 amino acids. The V and J ends lost 2 bases and 1 base respectively, with 14 bases between them. The CDR3 reads CSVERVGSGNTEAFF. CDR3 coding DNA: TGCAGCGTTGAAAGGGTGGGGAGTGGGAACACTGAAGCTTTCTTT.

V usage is TRBV2 and J usage is TRBJ2-3; TRBD1 aligns across 7 bases. V lost 8 bases, J lost 4 bases, and 9 bases stayed unmatched. CDR1 is SNHLY, CDR2 FYNNEI, per germline. This CDR3 is 14 amino acids long. This chain's CDR3 is CASRQGSVADTQYF. The CDR3 nucleotides are TGTGCCAGCCGACAGGGTTCGGTAGCAGATACGCAGTATTTT.

The chain recombines TRBV28 with TRBJ1-4; D might be TRBD1 (5 bases). The CDR3 extends over 14 amino acids. Germline V gene data show CDR1 as MDHEN and CDR2 as SYDVKM. Trimming removed 5 bases from V and 3 bases from J, with 10 bases in between. The CDR3 DNA reads TGTGCCAGCAGTCTCCGACAGCCTAATGAAAAACTGTTTTTT. This codes for CASSLRQPNEKLFF.

This clone was found a few times. V usage is TRBV5-1 and J usage is TRBJ2-7; a possible D gene is TRBD2 (6 bases). This CDR3 is 15 amino acids long. Germline CDR1 and CDR2: SGHRS and YFSETQ. The V end lost 0 bases, the J end lost 6 bases, and 16 bases lay between the germline ends. This CDR3 reads CASSLEGSGVGEQYV. In DNA, the CDR3 is TGCGCCAGCAGCTTGGAGGGGTCGGGGGTTGGCGAGCAGTACGTC.

J is TRBJ2-3 and V is TRBV4-3; a weak D match, TRBD1 (6 bases). Trimming removed 5 bases from V and 1 base from J, with 22 bases in between. Germline loops: CDR1 LGHNA, CDR2 YSLEER. The CDR3 length is 18 residues. CDR3 region: CASSSSSGTGLRTDTQYF. In DNA, the CDR3 is TGCGCCAGCAGCTCCTCCAGTGGAACAGGGCTTCGCACAGATACGCAGTATTTT.

The CDR3 here is CASSEMVLGGWSQHF. CDR3 nucleotides: TGTGCCAGCAGTGAAATGGTCTTAGGGGGTTGGTCCCAGCATTTT. The chain uses TRBV6-1 and TRBJ1-5, with D possibly matching TRBD1 (6 bases). Germline values: CDR1 MNHNS, CDR2 SASEGT. The CDR3 totals 15 residues. Trimming removed 2 bases from V and 11 bases from J, with 19 bases in between.